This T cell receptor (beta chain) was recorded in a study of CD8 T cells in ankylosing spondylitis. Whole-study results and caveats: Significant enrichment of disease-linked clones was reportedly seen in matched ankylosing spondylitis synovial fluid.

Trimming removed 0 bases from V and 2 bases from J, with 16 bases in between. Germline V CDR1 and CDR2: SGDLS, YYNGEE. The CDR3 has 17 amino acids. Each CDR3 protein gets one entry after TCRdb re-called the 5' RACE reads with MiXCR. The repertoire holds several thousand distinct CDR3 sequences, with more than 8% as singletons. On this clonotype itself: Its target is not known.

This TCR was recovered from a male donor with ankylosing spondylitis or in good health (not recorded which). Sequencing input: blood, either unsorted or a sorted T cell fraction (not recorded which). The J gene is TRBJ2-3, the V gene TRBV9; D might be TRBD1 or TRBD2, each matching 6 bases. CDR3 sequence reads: CASSVDVVGGYTDTQYF. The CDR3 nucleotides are TGTGCCAGCAGCGTAGATGTTGTGGGGGGCTACACAGATACGCAGTATTTT.